This T cell receptor beta chain was documented in a study of blood T cell repertoires in COVID-19. As for the study in general: The United States, Italy and Spain were the sources of the acute and convalescent COVID-19 samples.

As processed by the authors: Estimation of nucleated cell counts was performed using reference gene primer amplification. Sequencing used immunoSEQ multiplex PCR; TCRdb keeps in-frame clones, though not all of them. D and trimming come from the DNA, and the V and J calls and clone size come from that table. The top ten clones hold 10% of a sample with 130,000 to 150,000 clones, approximately 80% of them seen once. Trimming shortened V by 5 bases and J by 0 bases, and 13 bases separated the two germline ends. Germline CDR1 reads LGHNA; CDR2 reads YSLEER. The CDR3 extends over 15 amino acids. The V call is TRBV4-3, the J call TRBJ1-2; a weak D match, TRBD1 (5 bases). The receptor comes from a man aged 55 to 70 with active or convalescent COVID-19. Sequencing input: peripheral blood. CDR3 nucleotide sequence: TGCGCCAGCAGCGGACAAGCAGGAGCTAACTATGGCTACACCTTC. It translates to CASSGQAGANYGYTF.